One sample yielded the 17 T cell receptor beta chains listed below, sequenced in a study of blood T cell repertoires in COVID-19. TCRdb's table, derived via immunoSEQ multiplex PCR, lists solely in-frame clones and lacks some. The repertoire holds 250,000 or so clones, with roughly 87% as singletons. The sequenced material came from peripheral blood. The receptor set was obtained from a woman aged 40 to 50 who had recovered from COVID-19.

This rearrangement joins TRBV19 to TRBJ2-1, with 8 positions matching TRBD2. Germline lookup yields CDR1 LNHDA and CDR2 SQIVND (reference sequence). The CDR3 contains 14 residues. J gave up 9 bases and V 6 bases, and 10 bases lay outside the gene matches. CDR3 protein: CASSGRGGEGEQFF. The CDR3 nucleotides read TGTGCCAGTAGCGGGAGGGGTGGGGAGGGTGAGCAGTTCTTC.

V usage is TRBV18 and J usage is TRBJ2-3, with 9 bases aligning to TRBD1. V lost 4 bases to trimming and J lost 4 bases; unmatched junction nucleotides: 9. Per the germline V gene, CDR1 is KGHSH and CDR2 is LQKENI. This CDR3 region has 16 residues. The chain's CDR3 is CASSLSGTGLADTQYF. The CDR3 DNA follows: TGTGCCAGCTCACTTTCCGGGACAGGGTTAGCAGATACGCAGTATTTT.

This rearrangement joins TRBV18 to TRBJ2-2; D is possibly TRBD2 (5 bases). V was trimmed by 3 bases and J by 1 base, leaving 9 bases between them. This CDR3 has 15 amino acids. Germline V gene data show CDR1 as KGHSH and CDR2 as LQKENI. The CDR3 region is CASSPLGVNTGELFF. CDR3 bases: TGTGCCAGCTCACCCCTCGGGGTGAACACCGGGGAGCTGTTTTTT.

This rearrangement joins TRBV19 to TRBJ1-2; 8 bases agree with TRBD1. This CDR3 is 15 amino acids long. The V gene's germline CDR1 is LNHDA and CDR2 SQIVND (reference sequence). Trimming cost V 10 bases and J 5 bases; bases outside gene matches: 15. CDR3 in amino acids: CATHNPGQDRYGYTF. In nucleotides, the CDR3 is TGTGCCACCCACAATCCGGGACAGGACCGATATGGCTACACCTTC.

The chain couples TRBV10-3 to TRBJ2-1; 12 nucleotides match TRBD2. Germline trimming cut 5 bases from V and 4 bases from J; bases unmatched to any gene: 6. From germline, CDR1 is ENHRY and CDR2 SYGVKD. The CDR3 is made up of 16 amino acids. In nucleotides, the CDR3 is TGTGCCATCAGTCTCCCGGGACTAGCGGGTTACAATGAGCAGTTCTTC. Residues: CAISLPGLAGYNEQFF.

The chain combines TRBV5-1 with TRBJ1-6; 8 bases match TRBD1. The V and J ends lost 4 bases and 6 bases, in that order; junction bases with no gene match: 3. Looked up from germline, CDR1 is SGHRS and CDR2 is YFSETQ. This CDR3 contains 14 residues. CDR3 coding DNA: TGCGCCAGCAGCCAGGACAGGGCTAATTCACCCCTCCACTTT. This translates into CASSQDRANSPLHF.

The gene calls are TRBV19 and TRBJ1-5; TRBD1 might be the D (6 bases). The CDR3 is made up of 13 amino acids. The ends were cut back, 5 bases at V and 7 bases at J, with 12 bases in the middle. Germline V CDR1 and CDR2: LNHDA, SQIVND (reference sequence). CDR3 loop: CASSSRGNQPQHF. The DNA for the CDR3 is TGTGCCAGTAGTTCCAGGGGAAACCAGCCCCAGCATTTT. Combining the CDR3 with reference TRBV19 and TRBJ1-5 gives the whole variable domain DGGITQSPKYLFRKEGQNVTLSCEQNLNHDAMYWYRQDPGQGLRLIYYSQIVNDFQKGDIAEGYSVSREKKESFPLTVTSAQKNPTAFYLCASSSRGNQPQHFGDGTRLSIL.

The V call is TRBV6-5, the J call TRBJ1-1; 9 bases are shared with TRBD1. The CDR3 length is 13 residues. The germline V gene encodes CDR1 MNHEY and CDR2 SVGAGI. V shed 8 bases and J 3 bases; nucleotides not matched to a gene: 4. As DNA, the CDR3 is TGTGCCAGCCTAGGGACAGGGTACACTGAAGCTTTCTTT. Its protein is CASLGTGYTEAFF.

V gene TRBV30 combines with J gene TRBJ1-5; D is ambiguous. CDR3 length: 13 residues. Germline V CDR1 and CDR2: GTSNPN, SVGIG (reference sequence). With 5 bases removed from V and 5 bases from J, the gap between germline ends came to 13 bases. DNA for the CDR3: TGTGCCTGGTCAAACGGGGTGGATCAGCCCCAGCATTTT. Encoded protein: CAWSNGVDQPQHF.

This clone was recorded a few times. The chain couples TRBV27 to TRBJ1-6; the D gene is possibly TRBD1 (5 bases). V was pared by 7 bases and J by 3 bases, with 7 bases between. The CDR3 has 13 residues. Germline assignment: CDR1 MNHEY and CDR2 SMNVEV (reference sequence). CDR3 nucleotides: TGTGCCAGCAAAGACAGCTATAATTCACCCCTCCACTTT. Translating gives CASKDSYNSPLHF.

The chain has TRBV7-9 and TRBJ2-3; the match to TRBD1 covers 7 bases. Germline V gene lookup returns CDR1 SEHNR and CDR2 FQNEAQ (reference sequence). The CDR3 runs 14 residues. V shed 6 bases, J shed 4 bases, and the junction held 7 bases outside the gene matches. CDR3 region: CASRPPGQPDTQYF. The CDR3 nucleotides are TGTGCCAGCAGGCCGCCGGGACAGCCAGATACGCAGTATTTT.

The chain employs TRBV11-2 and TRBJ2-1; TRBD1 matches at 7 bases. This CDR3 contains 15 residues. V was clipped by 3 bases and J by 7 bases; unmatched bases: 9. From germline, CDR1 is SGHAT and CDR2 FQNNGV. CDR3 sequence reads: CASSFPGTVRNEQFF. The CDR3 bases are TGTGCCAGCAGCTTCCCCGGGACAGTGAGGAATGAGCAGTTCTTC. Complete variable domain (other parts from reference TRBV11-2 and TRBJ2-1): EAGVAQSPRYKIIEKRQSVAFWCNPISGHATLYWYQQILGQGPKLLIQFQNNGVVDDSQLPKDRFSAERLKGVDSTLKIQPAKLEDSAVYLCASSFPGTVRNEQFFGPGTRLTVL.

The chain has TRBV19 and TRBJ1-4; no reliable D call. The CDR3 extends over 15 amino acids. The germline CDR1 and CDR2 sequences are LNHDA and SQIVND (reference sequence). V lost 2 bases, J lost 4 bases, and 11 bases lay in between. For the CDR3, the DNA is TGTGCCAGTAGTATATCAAGAGGGAATAATGAAAAACTGTTTTTT. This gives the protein CASSISRGNNEKLFF. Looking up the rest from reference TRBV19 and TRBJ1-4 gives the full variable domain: DGGITQSPKYLFRKEGQNVTLSCEQNLNHDAMYWYRQDPGQGLRLIYYSQIVNDFQKGDIAEGYSVSREKKESFPLTVTSAQKNPTAFYLCASSISRGNNEKLFFGSGTQLSVL.

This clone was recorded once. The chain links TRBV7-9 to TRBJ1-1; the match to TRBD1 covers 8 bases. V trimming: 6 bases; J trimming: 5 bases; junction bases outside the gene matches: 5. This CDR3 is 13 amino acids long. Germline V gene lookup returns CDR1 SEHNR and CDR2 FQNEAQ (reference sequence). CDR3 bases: TGTGCCAGCAGACAAACAGGGGGAACTGAAGCTTTCTTT. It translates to CASRQTGGTEAFF.

DNA for the CDR3: TGTGCCAGCAGTCTGCGCACAGCCCAAGAGACCCAGTACTTC. It translates to CASSLRTAQETQYF. V is TRBV28 and J is TRBJ2-5; D gene ambiguous. Per the germline V gene, CDR1 is MDHEN and CDR2 is SYDVKM. The V end was cut by 5 bases, the J end by 1 base, with 11 bases between. This CDR3 has 14 residues.

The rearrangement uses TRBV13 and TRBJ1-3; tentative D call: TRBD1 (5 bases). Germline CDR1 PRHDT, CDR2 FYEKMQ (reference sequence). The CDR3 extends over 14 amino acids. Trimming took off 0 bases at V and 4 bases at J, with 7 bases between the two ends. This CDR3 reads CASSLGTEGNTIYF. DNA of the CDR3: TGTGCCAGCAGCTTAGGGACAGAAGGAAACACCATATATTTT.

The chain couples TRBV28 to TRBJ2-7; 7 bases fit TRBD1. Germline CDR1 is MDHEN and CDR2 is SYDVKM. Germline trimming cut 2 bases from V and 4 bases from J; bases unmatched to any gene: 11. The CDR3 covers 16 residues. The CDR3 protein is CASSLTRAGGLYEQYF. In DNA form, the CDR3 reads TGTGCCAGCAGTTTAACCAGGGCAGGGGGATTGTACGAGCAGTACTTC.